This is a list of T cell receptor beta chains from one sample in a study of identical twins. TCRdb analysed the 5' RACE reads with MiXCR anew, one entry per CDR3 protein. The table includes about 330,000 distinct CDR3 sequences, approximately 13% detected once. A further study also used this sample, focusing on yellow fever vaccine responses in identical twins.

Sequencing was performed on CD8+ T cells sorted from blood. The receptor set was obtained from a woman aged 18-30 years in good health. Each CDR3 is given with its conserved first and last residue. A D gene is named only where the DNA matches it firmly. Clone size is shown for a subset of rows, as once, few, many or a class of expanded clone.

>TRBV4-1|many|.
CASSQEKNSGDEQFF
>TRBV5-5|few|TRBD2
CASSLTSGGRSYEQYF
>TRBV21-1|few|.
CASMGSHEQYF
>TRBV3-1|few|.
CASSPGPLYNEQFF
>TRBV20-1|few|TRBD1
CSAREREATGSGEQFF
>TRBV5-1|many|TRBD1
CASSSRTGGYEQYF
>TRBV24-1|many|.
CATSDSQAYEQYF
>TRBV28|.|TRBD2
CASSLLLAGWGYNEQFF
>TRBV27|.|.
CASSPLPDRNEKLFF
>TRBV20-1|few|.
CSAMDSVSSYNEQFF
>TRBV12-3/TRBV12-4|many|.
CASSLSSTYEQYF
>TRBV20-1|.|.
CSARGQLSGEQYF
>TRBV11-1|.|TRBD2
CASSYSGGANEQFF
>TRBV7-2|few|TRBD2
CASSLEFLAGGNEQFF
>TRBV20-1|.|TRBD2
CSARGHRAGLARGSTQYF
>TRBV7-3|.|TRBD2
CASSLAGTSSYNEQFF
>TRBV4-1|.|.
CASSQEEWDADEQYF
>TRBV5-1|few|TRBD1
CASSSTGVVETQYF
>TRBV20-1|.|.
CSASTGSYEQYF
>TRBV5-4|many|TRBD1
CASSWGTGIRNEQFF
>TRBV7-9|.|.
CASSLNREAFF
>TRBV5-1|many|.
CASSLAEAPDTQYF
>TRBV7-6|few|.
CASALATSSYNEQFF
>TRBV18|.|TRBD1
CASSPSGGPFYEQYF
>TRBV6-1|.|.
CASSKDISNQPQHF
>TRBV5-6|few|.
CASSLHPGNQPQHF
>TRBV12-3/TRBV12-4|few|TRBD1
CASSHFRDRYTQYF
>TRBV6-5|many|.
CASSYGYSKHYEQYF
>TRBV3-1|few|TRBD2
CASRSSGTFQETQYF
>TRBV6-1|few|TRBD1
CASSDVGQYNQPQHF
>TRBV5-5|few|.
CASSQLVGKGVQFF
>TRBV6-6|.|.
CASSYTKETQYF
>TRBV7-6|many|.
CASGGGLPTDTQYF
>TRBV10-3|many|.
CATWATGNTEAFF
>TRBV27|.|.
CASSAGQRNEQYF
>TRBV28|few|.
CASSPGPKGEQYF
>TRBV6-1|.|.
CASSELGGVETQYF
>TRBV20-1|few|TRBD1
CSANRGNEQFF